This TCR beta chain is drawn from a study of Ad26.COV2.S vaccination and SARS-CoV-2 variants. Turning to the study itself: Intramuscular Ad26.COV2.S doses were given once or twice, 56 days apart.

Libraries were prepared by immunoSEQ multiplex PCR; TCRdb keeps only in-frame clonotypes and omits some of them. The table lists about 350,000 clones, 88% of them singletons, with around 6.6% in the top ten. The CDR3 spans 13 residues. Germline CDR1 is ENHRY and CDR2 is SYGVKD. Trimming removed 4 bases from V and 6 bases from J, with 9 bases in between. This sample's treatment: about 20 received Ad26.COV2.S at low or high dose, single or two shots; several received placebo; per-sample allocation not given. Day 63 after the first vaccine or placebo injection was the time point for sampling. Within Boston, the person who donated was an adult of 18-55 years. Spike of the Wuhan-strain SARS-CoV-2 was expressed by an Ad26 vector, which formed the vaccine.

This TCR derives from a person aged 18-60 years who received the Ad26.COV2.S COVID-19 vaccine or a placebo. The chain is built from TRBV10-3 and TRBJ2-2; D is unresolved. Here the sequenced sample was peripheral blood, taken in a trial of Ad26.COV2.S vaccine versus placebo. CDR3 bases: TGTGCCATCAGTGCCCACCCTCCCGGGGAGCTGTTTTTT. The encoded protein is CAISAHPPGELFF.